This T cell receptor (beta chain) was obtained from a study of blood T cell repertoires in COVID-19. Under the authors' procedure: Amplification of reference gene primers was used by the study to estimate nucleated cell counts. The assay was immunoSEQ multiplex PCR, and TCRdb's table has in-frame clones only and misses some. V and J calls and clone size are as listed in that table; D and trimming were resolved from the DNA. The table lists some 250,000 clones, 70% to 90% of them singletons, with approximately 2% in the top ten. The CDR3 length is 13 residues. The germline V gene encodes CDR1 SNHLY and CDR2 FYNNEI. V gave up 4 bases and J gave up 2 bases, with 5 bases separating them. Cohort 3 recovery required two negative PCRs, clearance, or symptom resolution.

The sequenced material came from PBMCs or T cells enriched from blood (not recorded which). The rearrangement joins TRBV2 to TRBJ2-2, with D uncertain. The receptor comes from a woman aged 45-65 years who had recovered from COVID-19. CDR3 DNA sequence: TGTGCCAGCAGTGTTTCAAACACCGGGGAGCTGTTTTTT. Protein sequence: CASSVSNTGELFF. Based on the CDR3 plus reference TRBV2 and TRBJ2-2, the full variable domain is EPEVTQTPSHQVTQMGQEVILRCVPISNHLYFYWYRQILGQKVEFLVSFYNNEISEKSEIFDDQFSVERPDGSNFTLKIRSTKLEDSAMYFCASSVSNTGELFFGEGSRLTVL.